A selection of T cell receptor beta chains follows, all from one sample in a study of tumor-infiltrating lymphocytes in localized non-small cell lung cancer. Generated by immunoSEQ multiplex PCR, the TCRdb table keeps only in-frame clones and is missing some. This repertoire shows 5,000 to 6,000 clones, roughly 70% found once; its top ten account for roughly 13%. Sequencing was done on a sample of uninvolved lung tissue not adjacent to the tumor. The receptors here all came from a human donor with non-small cell lung cancer. CDR3s include the opening cysteine and the closing phenylalanine or tryptophan. The D gene is left open where the match is weak. Some rows mark clone size as missing; the rest say once, few, many or name a class of expanded clone.

D: TRBD1
V: TRBV5-1
size: .
J: TRBJ2-1
CDR3: CASSLGVRQGDEQFF
DNA: TGCGCCAGCAGCTTGGGGGTACGACAGGGAGATGAGCAGTTCTTC

D: .
V: TRBV29-1
size: .
J: TRBJ1-1
CDR3: CQGLLNTEAFF
DNA: TGCCAGGGACTTCTGAACACTGAAGCTTTCTTT

D: .
V: TRBV4-1
size: .
J: TRBJ2-4
CDR3: CASSDRGGFKNIQYF
DNA: TGCGCCAGCAGTGACCGTGGGGGGTTCAAAAACATTCAGTACTTC

D: TRBD2
V: TRBV7-3
size: medium-sized
J: TRBJ2-5
CDR3: CASSSVGGRGETQYF
DNA: TGTGCCAGCAGCTCGGTAGGCGGGAGAGGAGAGACCCAGTACTTC

D: .
V: TRBV27
size: .
J: TRBJ2-1
CDR3: CASSVRGQSNEQFF
DNA: TGTGCCAGCAGTGTTAGGGGTCAGTCAAATGAGCAGTTCTTC

D: TRBD2
V: TRBV9
size: few
J: TRBJ2-7
CDR3: CASSDSSSGSIPYEQYF
DNA: TGTGCCAGCAGCGACTCCTCTAGCGGGAGTATCCCCTACGAGCAGTACTTC

D: TRBD1
V: TRBV28
size: .
J: TRBJ2-3
CDR3: CASSRQGRSTDTQYF
DNA: TGTGCCAGCAGCCGACAGGGGCGATCCACAGATACGCAGTATTTT

D: .
V: TRBV20-1
size: .
J: TRBJ2-3
CDR3: CSASTDTQYF
DNA: TGCAGTGCATCCACAGATACGCAGTATTTT

D: .
V: TRBV19
size: .
J: TRBJ2-2
CDR3: CASEMADNTGELFF
DNA: TGTGCCAGTGAAATGGCAGACAACACCGGGGAGCTGTTTTTT

D: .
V: TRBV9
size: .
J: TRBJ2-5
CDR3: CASSVGVGFETQYF
DNA: TGTGCCAGCAGCGTTGGAGTTGGGTTTGAGACCCAGTACTTC

D: .
V: TRBV7-9
size: few
J: TRBJ1-5
CDR3: CASSLDGPLDPQHF
DNA: TGTGCCAGCAGCTTAGATGGGCCGTTGGATCCCCAGCATTTT

D: TRBD1
V: TRBV27
size: .
J: TRBJ1-2
CDR3: CASSADRANYGYTF
DNA: TGTGCCAGCAGTGCCGACAGGGCTAACTATGGCTACACCTTC

D: TRBD1
V: TRBV6-5
size: .
J: TRBJ1-1
CDR3: CASSYGYNRGNTEAFF
DNA: TGTGCCAGCAGTTATGGGTACAACAGGGGGAACACTGAAGCTTTCTTT